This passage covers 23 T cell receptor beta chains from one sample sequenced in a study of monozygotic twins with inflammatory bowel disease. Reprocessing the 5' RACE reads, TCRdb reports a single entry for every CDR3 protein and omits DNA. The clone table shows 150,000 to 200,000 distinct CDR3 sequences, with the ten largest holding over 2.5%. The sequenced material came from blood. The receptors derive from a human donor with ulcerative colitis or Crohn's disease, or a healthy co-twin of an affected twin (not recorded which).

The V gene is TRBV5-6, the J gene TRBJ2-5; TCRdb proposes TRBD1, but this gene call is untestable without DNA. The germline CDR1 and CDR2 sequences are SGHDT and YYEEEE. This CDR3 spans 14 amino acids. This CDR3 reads CASSHGQLQETQYF.

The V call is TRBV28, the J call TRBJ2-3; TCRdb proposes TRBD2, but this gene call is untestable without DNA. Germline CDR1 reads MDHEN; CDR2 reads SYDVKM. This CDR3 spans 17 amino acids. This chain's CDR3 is CASSSRRAERGADTQYF.

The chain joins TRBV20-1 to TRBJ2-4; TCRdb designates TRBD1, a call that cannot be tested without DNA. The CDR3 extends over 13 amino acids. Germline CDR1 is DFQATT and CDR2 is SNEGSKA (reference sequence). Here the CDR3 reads CSASPGQGNIQYF.

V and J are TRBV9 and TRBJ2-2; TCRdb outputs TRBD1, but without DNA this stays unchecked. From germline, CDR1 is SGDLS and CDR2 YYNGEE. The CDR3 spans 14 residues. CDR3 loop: CASSTGYTTGELFF. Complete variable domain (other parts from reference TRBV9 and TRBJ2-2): DSGVTQTPKHLITATGQRVTLRCSPRSGDLSVYWYQQSLDQGLQFLIQYYNGEERAKGNILERFSAQQFPDLHSELNLSSLELGDSALYFCASSTGYTTGELFFGEGSRLTVL.

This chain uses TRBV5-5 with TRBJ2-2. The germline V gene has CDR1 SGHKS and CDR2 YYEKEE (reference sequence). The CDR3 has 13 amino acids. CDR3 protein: CASSFRAPGELFF.

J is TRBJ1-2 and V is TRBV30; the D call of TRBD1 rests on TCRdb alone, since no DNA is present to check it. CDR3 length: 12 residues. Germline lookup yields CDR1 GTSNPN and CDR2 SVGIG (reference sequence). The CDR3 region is CAWIRDSNGYTF.

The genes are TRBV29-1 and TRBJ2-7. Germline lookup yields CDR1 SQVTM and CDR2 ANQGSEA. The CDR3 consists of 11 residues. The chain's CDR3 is CSAKGSYEQYF.

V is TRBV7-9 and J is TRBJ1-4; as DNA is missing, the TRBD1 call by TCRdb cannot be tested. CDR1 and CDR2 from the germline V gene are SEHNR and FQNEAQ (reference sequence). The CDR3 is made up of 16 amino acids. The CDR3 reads CASSLALGNQNEKLFF. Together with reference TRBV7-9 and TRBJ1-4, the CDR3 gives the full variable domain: DTGVSQNPRHKITKRGQNVTFRCDPISEHNRLYWYRQTLGQGPEFLTYFQNEAQLEKSRLLSDRFSAERPKGSFSTLEIQRTEQGDSAMYLCASSLALGNQNEKLFFGSGTQLSVL.

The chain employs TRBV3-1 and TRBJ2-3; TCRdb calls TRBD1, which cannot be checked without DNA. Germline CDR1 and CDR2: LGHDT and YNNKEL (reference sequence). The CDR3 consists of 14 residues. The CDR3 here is CASSYGQGESTQYF.

CDR3: CASSRTSGSTGELFF. The V and J genes are TRBV5-5 and TRBJ2-2; TCRdb designates TRBD2, a call that cannot be tested without DNA. The germline gives CDR1 SGHKS, CDR2 YYEKEE (reference sequence). The CDR3 loop spans 15 amino acids. The full variable domain, completed using reference TRBV5-5 and TRBJ2-2, is DAGVTQSPTHLIKTRGQQVTLRCSPISGHKSVSWYQQVLGQGPQFIFQYYEKEERGRGNFPDRFSARQFPNYSSELNVNALLLGDSALYLCASSRTSGSTGELFFGEGSRLTVL.

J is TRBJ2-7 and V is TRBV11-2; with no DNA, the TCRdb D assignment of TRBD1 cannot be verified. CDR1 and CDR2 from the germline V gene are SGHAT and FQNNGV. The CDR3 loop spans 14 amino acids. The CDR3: CASSETGNSYEQYF.

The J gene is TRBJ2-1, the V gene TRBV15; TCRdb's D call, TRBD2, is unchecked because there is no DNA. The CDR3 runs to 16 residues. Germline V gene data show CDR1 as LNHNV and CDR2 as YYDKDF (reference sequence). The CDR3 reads CATSRSIAGAYNEQFF.

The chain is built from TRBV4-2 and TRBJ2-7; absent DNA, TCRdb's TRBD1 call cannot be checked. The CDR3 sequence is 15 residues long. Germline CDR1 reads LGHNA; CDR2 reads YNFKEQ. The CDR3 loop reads CASSQGGGGAYEQYF.

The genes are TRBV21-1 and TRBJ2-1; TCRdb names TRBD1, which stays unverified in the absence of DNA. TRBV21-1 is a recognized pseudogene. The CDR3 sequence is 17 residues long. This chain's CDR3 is CASSKAGTGGSYNEQFF.

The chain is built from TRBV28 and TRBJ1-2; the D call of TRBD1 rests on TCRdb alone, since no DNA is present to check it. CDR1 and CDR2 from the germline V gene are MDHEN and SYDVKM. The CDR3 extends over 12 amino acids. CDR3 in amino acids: CASSWGSYGYTF.

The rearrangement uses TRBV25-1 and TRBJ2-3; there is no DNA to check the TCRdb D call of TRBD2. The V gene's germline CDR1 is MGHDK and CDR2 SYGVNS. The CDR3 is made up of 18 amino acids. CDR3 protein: CASSEWRDYSYSTDTQYF.

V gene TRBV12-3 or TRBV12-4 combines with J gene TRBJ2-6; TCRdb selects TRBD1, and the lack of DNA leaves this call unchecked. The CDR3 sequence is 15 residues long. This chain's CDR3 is CASSTGVSGANVLTF.

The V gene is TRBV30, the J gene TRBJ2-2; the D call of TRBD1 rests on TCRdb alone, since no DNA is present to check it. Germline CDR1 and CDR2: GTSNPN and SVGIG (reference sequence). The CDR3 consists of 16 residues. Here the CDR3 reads CDWSGNRPSNTGELFF.

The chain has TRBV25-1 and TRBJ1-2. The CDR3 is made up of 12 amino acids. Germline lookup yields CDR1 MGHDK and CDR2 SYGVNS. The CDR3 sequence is CASALTGYGYTF.

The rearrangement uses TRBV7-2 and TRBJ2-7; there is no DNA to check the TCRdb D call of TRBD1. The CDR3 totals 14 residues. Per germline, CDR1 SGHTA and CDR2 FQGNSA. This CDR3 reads CASSFTGQSYEQYF. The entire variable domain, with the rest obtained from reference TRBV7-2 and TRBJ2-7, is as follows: GAGVSQSPSNKVTEKGKDVELRCDPISGHTALYWYRQSLGQGLEFLIYFQGNSAPDKSGLPSDRFSAERTGGSVSTLTIQRTQQEDSAVYLCASSFTGQSYEQYFGPGTRLTVT.

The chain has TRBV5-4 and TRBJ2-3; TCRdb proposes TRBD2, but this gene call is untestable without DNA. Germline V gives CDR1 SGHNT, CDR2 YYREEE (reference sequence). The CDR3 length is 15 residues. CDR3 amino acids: CASSSSGSPTDTQYF.

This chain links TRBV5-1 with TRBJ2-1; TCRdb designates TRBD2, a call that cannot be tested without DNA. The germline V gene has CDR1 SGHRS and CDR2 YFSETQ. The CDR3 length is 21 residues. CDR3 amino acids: CASSFGLAGNRSWSSYNEQFF.

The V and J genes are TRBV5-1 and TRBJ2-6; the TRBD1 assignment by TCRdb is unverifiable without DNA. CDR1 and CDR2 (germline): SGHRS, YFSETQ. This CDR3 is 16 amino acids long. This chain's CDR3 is CASSGTARSGANVLTF.